The 25 T cell receptor beta chains below come from one sample, sequenced in a study of identifying expanded T cells in peripheral blood. Clones were sequenced by immunoSEQ multiplex PCR, and TCRdb holds only the in-frame ones, with some missing. This table holds some 75,000 clones, under 90% found once. The sequenced sample was blood. The origin of the receptors is a person aged 18 to 70 in good health.

CDR3 DNA sequence: TGTGCCAGCAGCTTCATGGGGCGGGAAGCTTTCTTT. Translated: CASSFMGREAFF. This chain uses TRBV7-9 with TRBJ1-1, with TRBD1 as a possible D gene (5 bases). Germline CDR1 and CDR2: SEHNR and FQNEAQ (reference sequence). The CDR3 contains 12 residues. V lost 3 bases to trimming and J lost 8 bases, with 10 bases between them. Looking up the rest from reference TRBV7-9 and TRBJ1-1 gives the full variable domain: DTGVSQNPRHKITKRGQNVTFRCDPISEHNRLYWYRQTLGQGPEFLTYFQNEAQLEKSRLLSDRFSAERPKGSFSTLEIQRTEQGDSAMYLCASSFMGREAFFGQGTRLTVV.

The chain couples TRBV28 to TRBJ1-2; maybe TRBD1 (6 bases). The CDR3 is made up of 13 amino acids. Germline V gives CDR1 MDHEN, CDR2 SYDVKM. V was shortened by 5 bases and J by 6 bases, with 13 bases between the two germline ends. CDR3 nucleotides: TGTGCCAGCAGTCCCGTTACAGGGAATGGCTACACCTTC. Translating gives CASSPVTGNGYTF.

The chain links TRBV6-4 to TRBJ2-3, with 8 bases aligning to TRBD2. This CDR3 has 16 residues. The trim removed 2 bases at V and 0 bases at J, leaving 4 bases unmatched. Germline V lookup: CDR1 MRHNA, CDR2 SNTAGT. The CDR3 nucleotides are TGTGCCAGCAGTGACCGGGAGGGTGCTAGCACAGATACGCAGTATTTT. Translating gives CASSDREGASTDTQYF.

The chain is built from TRBV19 and TRBJ2-7; possibly TRBD2 for D (6 bases). Trimming left V 6 bases short and J 2 bases short, with 20 bases between. Germline assignment: CDR1 LNHDA and CDR2 SQIVND (reference sequence). CDR3 length equals 16 residues. This CDR3 is CASRRRAGMGTYEQYF. DNA of the CDR3: TGTGCCAGTAGGCGGAGGGCCGGTATGGGAACCTACGAGCAGTACTTC.

This clone was seen once. V and J are TRBV2 and TRBJ2-2, with unresolved D. The V gene lost 3 bases and the J gene lost 6 bases, with 11 bases spanning the gap. The germline V gene has CDR1 SNHLY and CDR2 FYNNEI. The CDR3 is 14 residues long. This chain's CDR3 is CASSETRSSGELFF. For the CDR3, the DNA is TGTGCCAGCAGTGAGACAAGGAGCTCCGGGGAGCTGTTTTTT.

This chain connects TRBV10-3 to TRBJ2-1; 10 bases line up with TRBD2. J lost 2 bases, V lost 10 bases, and 14 bases had no gene match. The germline gives CDR1 ENHRY, CDR2 SYGVKD. The CDR3 has 17 amino acids. The CDR3 spells CATGGVSGREAYNEQFF. The CDR3 DNA is TGTGCCACCGGGGGGGTAAGCGGGAGGGAGGCCTACAATGAGCAGTTCTTC.

The J gene is TRBJ1-5, the V gene TRBV7-9; the D is unclear. CDR3 length: 12 residues. Germline-derived CDR1 and CDR2 are SEHNR and FQNEAQ (reference sequence). V shed 9 bases and J shed 3 bases, with 9 bases lying between them. Here the CDR3 reads CASAPPNQPQHF. CDR3 bases: TGTGCCAGTGCCCCCCCCAATCAGCCCCAGCATTTT.

CDR3 amino acids: CASSGDSNQPQHF. CDR3 nucleotides: TGTGCCAGCAGTGGGGACAGTAATCAGCCCCAGCATTTT. The chain recombines TRBV2 with TRBJ1-5, with 7 bases aligning to TRBD1. J gave up 4 bases and V 4 bases, and 1 base lay outside the gene matches. CDR1 and CDR2 from the germline V gene are SNHLY and FYNNEI. The CDR3 length is 13 residues.

V is TRBV7-2 and J is TRBJ1-3, with a tentative D call TRBD1 (5 bases). V was trimmed by 5 bases and J by 0 bases, leaving 11 bases between them. Per the germline V gene, CDR1 is SGHTA and CDR2 is FQGNSA. This CDR3 region has 15 residues. Here the CDR3 reads CASSPGRGSGNTIYF. The CDR3 nucleotides read TGTGCCAGCAGCCCCGGAAGGGGCTCTGGAAACACCATATATTTT.

The rearrangement uses TRBV9 and TRBJ1-1; D not resolved. Germline assignment: CDR1 SGDLS and CDR2 YYNGEE. The V and J ends lost 4 bases and 3 bases respectively, with 19 bases between them. This CDR3 is built from 16 residues. CDR3 bases: TGTGCCAGCAGCCGGACGTTACGGGGATCGGACACTGAAGCTTTCTTT. This gives the protein CASSRTLRGSDTEAFF.

The CDR3 protein is CASSESTGGRGYTF. For the CDR3, the DNA is TGTGCCAGCAGCGAATCGACAGGGGGCAGAGGCTACACCTTC. This sequence joins TRBV6-6 and TRBJ1-2, with TRBD1 matching over 10 bases. The CDR3 loop spans 14 amino acids. Germline CDR1 reads MNHNY; CDR2 reads SVGAGI (reference sequence). V shed 6 bases, J shed 8 bases, and the junction held 9 bases outside the gene matches.

Points on this clone: This specimen includes other DNA sequences encoding the same CDR3. The rearrangement joins TRBV2 to TRBJ1-1; D not certain. Per the germline V gene, CDR1 is SNHLY and CDR2 is FYNNEI. The V and J ends lost 3 bases and 7 bases respectively, with 6 bases between them. CDR3 length: 11 amino acids. The CDR3 region is CASSETVEAFF. CDR3 DNA: TGTGCCAGCAGTGAGACTGTTGAAGCTTTCTTT. Drawing the rest from reference TRBV2 and TRBJ1-1, the complete variable domain is EPEVTQTPSHQVTQMGQEVILRCVPISNHLYFYWYRQILGQKVEFLVSFYNNEISEKSEIFDDQFSVERPDGSNFTLKIRSTKLEDSAMYFCASSETVEAFFGQGTRLTVV.

The rearrangement uses TRBV6-6 and TRBJ2-7, with 10 bases fitting TRBD1. With V trimmed by 4 bases and J by 3 bases, 6 bases remained unmatched. This CDR3 has 15 residues. Germline lookup yields CDR1 MNHNY and CDR2 SVGAGI (reference sequence). The DNA for the CDR3 is TGTGCCAGCAGTTTTGGGGGGGACAGGGGCTACGAGCAGTACTTC. Protein product: CASSFGGDRGYEQYF.

This clone has only one observation. The chain is built from TRBV9 and TRBJ2-1, with 7 bases identical to TRBD2. The CDR3 covers 15 residues. Germline trimming cut 0 bases from V and 5 bases from J; bases unmatched to any gene: 5. CDR1 is SGDLS and CDR2 is YYNGEE in the germline V gene. In nucleotides, the CDR3 is TGTGCCAGCAGCGTAGGGAGCGGGACGAACAATGAGCAGTTCTTC. It encodes CASSVGSGTNNEQFF. Using reference TRBV9 and TRBJ2-1 for the parts outside the CDR3, the full variable domain is DSGVTQTPKHLITATGQRVTLRCSPRSGDLSVYWYQQSLDQGLQFLIQYYNGEERAKGNILERFSAQQFPDLHSELNLSSLELGDSALYFCASSVGSGTNNEQFFGPGTRLTVL.

This clone has only one observation. The gene calls are TRBV7-9 and TRBJ2-5, with D unclear. Trimming pared 2 bases from V and 2 bases from J, leaving 6 bases between. The germline V gene has CDR1 SEHNR and CDR2 FQNEAQ (reference sequence). This CDR3 is built from 13 residues. CDR3 region: CASSLYGQETQYF. CDR3 bases: TGTGCCAGCAGCTTATATGGACAAGAGACCCAGTACTTC.

This clone was seen once. The gene calls are TRBV18 and TRBJ1-2, with 7 bases aligning to TRBD1. CDR1 is KGHSH, CDR2 LQKENI, per germline. Germline trimming cut 2 bases from V and 3 bases from J; bases unmatched to any gene: 6. CDR3 length: 15 amino acids. The CDR3 nucleotides are TGTGCCAGCTCACCATACGGGACAGAACACTATGGCTACACCTTC. This gives the protein CASSPYGTEHYGYTF.

The rearrangement joins TRBV11-2 to TRBJ1-1; TRBD1 matches 9 bases. Germline CDR1 reads SGHAT; CDR2 reads FQNNGV. The V segment lost 8 bases and the J segment 4 bases; nucleotides outside the gene matches: 5. The CDR3 length is 13 residues. This CDR3 reads CASDSTGGTEAFF. In DNA, the CDR3 is TGTGCCAGCGACTCGACAGGGGGCACTGAAGCTTTCTTT.

The chain links TRBV4-3 to TRBJ2-2; unclear D gene. Germline CDR1 reads LGHNA; CDR2 reads YSLEER. CDR3 length: 13 amino acids. Trimming took 7 bases from V and 8 from J, leaving 14 bases between them. The CDR3 region has the DNA TGCGCCAGCACCCCACGTGGTACAGGGGAGCTGTTTTTT. Its protein product is CASTPRGTGELFF.

The gene calls are TRBV6-6 and TRBJ2-1; no clear D gene. V shed 5 bases and J shed 7 bases, with 9 bases lying between them. This CDR3 contains 12 residues. CDR1 is MNHNY, CDR2 SVGAGI, per germline (reference sequence). In DNA form, the CDR3 reads TGTGCCAGCAGTCAGAATTTGAATGAGCAGTTCTTC. Amino acid sequence: CASSQNLNEQFF.

The count of this clone is one. The CDR3 nucleotides are TGTGCCAGCAGCCTAGGGACAGAAGCTTTCTTT. It encodes CASSLGTEAFF. V usage is TRBV7-2 and J usage is TRBJ1-1; maybe TRBD1 (6 bases). Germline V lookup: CDR1 SGHTA, CDR2 FQGNSA. Trimming stripped 5 bases from V and 8 bases from J, with 9 bases between. The CDR3 length is 11 residues.

A note on this clone: The same CDR3 arises from other DNA sequences in this sample as well. This chain connects TRBV11-2 to TRBJ2-1; possibly TRBD2 for D (5 bases). This CDR3 comprises 14 residues. Germline V CDR1 and CDR2: SGHAT, FQNNGV. The V gene lost 0 bases and the J gene lost 6 bases, with 9 bases spanning the gap. The CDR3 reads CASSLDGLANEQFF. Written as DNA, the CDR3 is TGTGCCAGCAGCTTAGATGGACTTGCCAATGAGCAGTTCTTC.

The chain links TRBV7-2 to TRBJ2-7; TRBD2 matches at 7 bases. CDR3 length: 15 amino acids. V was pared by 3 bases and J by 0 bases, with 5 bases of the junction left unmatched. CDR1 and CDR2 (germline): SGHTA, FQGNSA. This CDR3 reads CASSFSGTTSYEQYF. CDR3 nucleotides: TGTGCCAGCAGCTTTTCCGGGACTACCTCCTACGAGCAGTACTTC.

The chain joins TRBV2 to TRBJ2-5; D call uncertain. This CDR3 comprises 11 residues. Trimming shortened V by 9 bases and J by 2 bases, and 7 bases separated the two germline ends. Per the germline V gene, CDR1 is SNHLY and CDR2 is FYNNEI. As DNA, the CDR3 is TGTGCCAGTTTGTTTCAAGAGACCCAGTACTTC. Its protein is CASLFQETQYF.

This clone was seen a few times. The chain carries TRBV28 and TRBJ2-7; D may be TRBD1 (6 bases). The V end was cut by 6 bases, the J end by 6 bases, with 21 bases between. The germline V gene encodes CDR1 MDHEN and CDR2 SYDVKM. The CDR3 extends over 15 amino acids. CDR3 sequence: CASSSNGVGAGEQYF. The CDR3 region has the DNA TGTGCCAGCAGCTCAAATGGGGTGGGGGCAGGCGAGCAGTACTTC.

This clone has a handful of counts. The genes are TRBV28 and TRBJ1-5, with 8 nucleotides matching TRBD1. Trimming removed 6 bases from V and 0 bases from J; junction bases left unmatched: 7. Looked up from germline, CDR1 is MDHEN and CDR2 is SYDVKM. CDR3 length: 16 amino acids. As DNA, the CDR3 is TGTGCCAGCAGCCCACAGGGGGTCTATAGCAATCAGCCCCAGCATTTT. It yields the protein CASSPQGVYSNQPQHF.